Detailed here is one T cell receptor (beta chain). Its antigen is unknown. The PCR had 60 Vbeta and 13 Jbeta primers. Profiled with immunoSEQ multiplex PCR; TCRdb holds only in-frame clones, not every one. This sample has 100,000 to 150,000 clones, with roughly four fifths found just once. The sample comes from a study of cytomegalovirus exposure and HLA in healthy donors. Study-level findings and limits: Presence/absence analyses assumed roughly uniform sequencing depth across donors.

Germline values: CDR1 KGHSH, CDR2 LQKENI. This CDR3 region has 19 residues. Trimming cost V 3 bases and J 5 bases; bases outside gene matches: 21. The chain carries TRBV18 and TRBJ1-2, with TRBD1 identical over 7 bases. Sequencing was carried out using PBMCs. The source is a man aged 35-49 years in good health and CMV-seronegative. CDR3 sequence: CASSPQGGGGTTSSYGYTF. CDR3 nucleotide sequence: TGTGCCAGCTCACCCCAGGGGGGCGGCGGGACCACGTCTTCTTATGGCTACACCTTC.